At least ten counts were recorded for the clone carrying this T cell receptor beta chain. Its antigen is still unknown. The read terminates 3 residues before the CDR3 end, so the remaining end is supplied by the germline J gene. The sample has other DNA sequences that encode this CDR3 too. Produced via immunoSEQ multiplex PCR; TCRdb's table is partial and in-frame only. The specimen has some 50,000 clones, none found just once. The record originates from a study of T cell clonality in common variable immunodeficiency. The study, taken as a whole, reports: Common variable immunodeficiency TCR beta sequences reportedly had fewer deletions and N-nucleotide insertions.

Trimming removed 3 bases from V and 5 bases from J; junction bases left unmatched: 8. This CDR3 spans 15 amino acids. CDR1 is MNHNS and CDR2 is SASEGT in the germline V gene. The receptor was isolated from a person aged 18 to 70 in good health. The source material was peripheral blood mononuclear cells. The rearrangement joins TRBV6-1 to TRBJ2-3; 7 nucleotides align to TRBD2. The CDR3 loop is CASSEPSGGVDTQYF. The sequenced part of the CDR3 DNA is TGTGCCAGCAGTGAGCCTAGCGGAGGGGTAGATACG.